This T cell receptor (beta chain) was observed in a study of cytomegalovirus exposure and HLA in healthy donors. The germline gives CDR1 SGHTA, CDR2 FQGTGA. Trimming stripped 0 bases from V and 6 bases from J, with 26 bases between. The CDR3 length is 20 residues. PCR involved 60 Vbeta and 13 Jbeta primers. The data were produced by immunoSEQ multiplex PCR, yet TCRdb's version contains in-frame clones alone and is incomplete. The profile shows some 200,000 clones, over 65% of them singletons. Note on this clone: Its target is unknown.

Study observations and caveats: Highly shared sequence variants in one cluster were likely a sequencing artifact.

This TCR came from a boy under 10 years old in good health and CMV-seronegative. The chain employs TRBV7-3 and TRBJ1-4; possible D gene TRBD1, 6 bases. The specimen sequenced was PBMCs. The CDR3 protein is CASSLTSFPGHKNRDEKLFF. The CDR3 DNA sequence: TGTGCCAGCAGCTTAACCTCGTTTCCGGGACACAAGAACCGAGATGAAAAACTGTTTTTT.